This passage covers 9 T cell receptor beta chains from one sample sequenced in a study of shared clonotypes between healthy human individuals. CD45RO-negative, CCR7-selected cells formed the naive CD8 fraction, which excluded terminally differentiated effector memory CD45RA+ cells. The table came from immunoSEQ multiplex PCR; TCRdb's copy has only in-frame clones and leaves some out. Counted here are 500,000 to 700,000 clones, 85% to 95% occurring once; the ten biggest clones make up approximately 0.11%. Sequencing input: naive CD8+ T cells sorted from blood. All receptors derive from a woman aged 30 to 39 in good health.

This chain connects TRBV4-2 to TRBJ2-7; 8 nucleotides match TRBD2. Germline-derived CDR1 and CDR2 are LGHNA and YNFKEQ. V was clipped by 0 bases and J by 4 bases; unmatched bases: 5. The CDR3 extends over 15 amino acids. The CDR3 is CASSQDIAGRYEQYF. The CDR3 region has the DNA TGTGCCAGCAGCCAAGACATAGCGGGGCGATACGAGCAGTACTTC.

The chain uses TRBV4-1 and TRBJ2-1; either TRBD1 or TRBD2 may fit D (5 bases each). Germline V CDR1 and CDR2: MGHRA, YSYEKL. Trimming took off 2 bases at V and 7 bases at J, with 15 bases between the two ends. This CDR3 has 15 residues. CDR3 DNA: TGCGCCAGCAGCCAACGTGGGACGGCTTTTAATGAGCAGTTCTTC. It is translated as CASSQRGTAFNEQFF.

The chain couples TRBV9 to TRBJ1-2; D is ambiguous. The CDR3 consists of 14 residues. V was cut by 3 bases and J by 3 bases, with 12 bases left in between. Germline CDR1 SGDLS, CDR2 YYNGEE. For the CDR3, the DNA is TGTGCCAGCAGCGCCAACGGAGCCTACTATGGCTACACCTTC. Amino acid sequence: CASSANGAYYGYTF.

The chain recombines TRBV15 with TRBJ2-7, with D possibly matching TRBD1 (6 bases). Germline V gene data show CDR1 as LNHNV and CDR2 as YYDKDF (reference sequence). This CDR3 has 15 amino acids. The germline V and J ends were trimmed by 5 bases and 3 bases, with 17 bases remaining between them. This CDR3 is CATSSTGTSYYEQYF. The DNA of the CDR3 is TGTGCCACCAGCTCGACCGGGACATCGTACTACGAGCAGTACTTC.

V usage is TRBV4-1 and J usage is TRBJ2-1; TRBD1 aligns across 7 bases. The length of the CDR3 is 14 residues. The germline V gene encodes CDR1 MGHRA and CDR2 YSYEKL. Trimming removed 6 bases from V and 3 bases from J; junction bases left unmatched: 5. CDR3 bases: TGCGCCAGCAGACTGACAGGGAGCTACAATGAGCAGTTCTTC. It encodes CASRLTGSYNEQFF.

The chain couples TRBV2 to TRBJ2-7; D call uncertain. In germline, CDR1 is SNHLY, CDR2 FYNNEI. V was cut by 4 bases and J by 0 bases, with 13 bases left in between. This CDR3 region has 15 residues. The CDR3 reads CASSGLEGNSYEQYF. CDR3 sequence (DNA): TGTGCCAGCAGTGGGTTAGAAGGGAACTCCTACGAGCAGTACTTC.

This chain connects TRBV28 to TRBJ1-2; the D is unclear. V was pared by 2 bases and J by 6 bases, with 7 bases between. Germline-derived CDR1 and CDR2 are MDHEN and SYDVKM. The CDR3 consists of 12 residues. CDR3 coding DNA: TGTGCCAGCAGTTTACGGCAGGATGGCTACACCTTC. This translates into CASSLRQDGYTF.

This clone was counted a single time. This rearrangement joins TRBV4-1 to TRBJ1-4; 8 nucleotides match TRBD1. Germline V CDR1 and CDR2: MGHRA, YSYEKL. Trimming at V came to 5 bases and at J to 8 bases, leaving 7 bases not matched to a gene. CDR3 length: 14 residues. CDR3 bases: TGCGCCAGCAGCTACGACAGGGGCCTCGAAAAACTGTTTTTT. This translates into CASSYDRGLEKLFF.

The CDR3 protein is CASSEGLISALHF. DNA for the CDR3: TGCGCCAGCAGTGAGGGCCTTATTTCGGCTCTGCATTTT. This chain joins TRBV10-2 and TRBJ1-5, with D unclear. Deletions cut 2 bases from V and 15 bases from J, with 17 bases between. Germline V gene sequence: CDR1 WSHSY, CDR2 SAAADI. The CDR3 extends over 13 amino acids.